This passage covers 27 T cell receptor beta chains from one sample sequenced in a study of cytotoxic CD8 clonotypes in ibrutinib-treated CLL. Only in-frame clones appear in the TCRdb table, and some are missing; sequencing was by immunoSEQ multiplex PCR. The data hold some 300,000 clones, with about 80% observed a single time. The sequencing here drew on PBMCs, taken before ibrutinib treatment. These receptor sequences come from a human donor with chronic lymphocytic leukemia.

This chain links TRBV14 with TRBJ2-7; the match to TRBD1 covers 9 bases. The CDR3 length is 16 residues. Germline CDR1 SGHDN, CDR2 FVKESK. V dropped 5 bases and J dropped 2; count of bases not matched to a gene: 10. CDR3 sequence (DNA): TGTGCCAGCAGCTCAACAACAGGGGGCGCGCCCTACGAGCAGTACTTC. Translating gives CASSSTTGGAPYEQYF.

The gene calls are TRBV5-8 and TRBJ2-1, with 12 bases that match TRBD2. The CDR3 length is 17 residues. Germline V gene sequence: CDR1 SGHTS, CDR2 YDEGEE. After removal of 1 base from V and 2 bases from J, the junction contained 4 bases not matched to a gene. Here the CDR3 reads CASSLPRTSGAYNEQFF. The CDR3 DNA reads TGTGCCAGCAGCTTGCCGAGGACTAGCGGGGCCTACAATGAGCAGTTCTTC.

In DNA, the CDR3 is TGTGCCAGCAGCTTAGTGGGGGCCGAGCAGTACTTC. Translation gives CASSLVGAEQYF. The rearrangement uses TRBV7-9 and TRBJ2-7; TRBD1 might be the D (6 bases). Trimming shortened V by 1 base and J by 6 bases, and 7 bases separated the two germline ends. CDR1 is SEHNR, CDR2 FQNEAQ, per germline (reference sequence). CDR3 size: 12 residues.

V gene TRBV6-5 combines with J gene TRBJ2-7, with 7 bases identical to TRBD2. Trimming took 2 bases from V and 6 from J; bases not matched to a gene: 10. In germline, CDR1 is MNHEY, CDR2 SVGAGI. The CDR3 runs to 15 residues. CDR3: CASSYRTSFPAEQYF. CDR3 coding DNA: TGTGCCAGCAGTTACCGGACTAGTTTCCCCGCCGAGCAGTACTTC.

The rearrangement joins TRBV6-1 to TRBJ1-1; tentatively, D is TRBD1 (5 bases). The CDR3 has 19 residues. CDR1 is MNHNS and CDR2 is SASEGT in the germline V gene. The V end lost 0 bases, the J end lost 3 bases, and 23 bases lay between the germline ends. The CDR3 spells CASSEALSVVGLYYTEAFF. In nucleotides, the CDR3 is TGTGCCAGCAGTGAAGCGCTCTCGGTTGTGGGACTCTATTACACTGAAGCTTTCTTT.

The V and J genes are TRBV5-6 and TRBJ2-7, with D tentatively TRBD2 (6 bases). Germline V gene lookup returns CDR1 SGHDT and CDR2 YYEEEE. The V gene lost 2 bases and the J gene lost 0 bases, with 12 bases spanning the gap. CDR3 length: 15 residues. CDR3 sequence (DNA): TGTGCCAGCAGCTTTGGACGGGGGAGCTCCTACGAGCAGTACTTC. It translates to CASSFGRGSSYEQYF.

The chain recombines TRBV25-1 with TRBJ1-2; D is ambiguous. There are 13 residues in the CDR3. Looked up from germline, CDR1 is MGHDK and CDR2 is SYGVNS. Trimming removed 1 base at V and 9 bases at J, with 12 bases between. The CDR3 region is CASSEFTQESYTF. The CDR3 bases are TGTGCCAGCAGTGAATTTACCCAGGAAAGCTACACCTTC.

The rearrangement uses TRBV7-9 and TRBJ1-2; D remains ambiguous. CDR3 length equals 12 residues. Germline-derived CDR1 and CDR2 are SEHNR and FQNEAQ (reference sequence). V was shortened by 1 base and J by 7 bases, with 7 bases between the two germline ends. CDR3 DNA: TGTGCCAGCAGCTTAGGGGCAGGTGGCTACACCTTC. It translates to CASSLGAGGYTF.

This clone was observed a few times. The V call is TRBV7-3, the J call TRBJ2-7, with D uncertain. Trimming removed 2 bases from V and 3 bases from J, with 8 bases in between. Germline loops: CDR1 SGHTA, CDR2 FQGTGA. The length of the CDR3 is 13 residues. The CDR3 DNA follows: TGTGCCAGCAGCTTATTTCACCACTACGAGCAGTACTTC. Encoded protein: CASSLFHHYEQYF.

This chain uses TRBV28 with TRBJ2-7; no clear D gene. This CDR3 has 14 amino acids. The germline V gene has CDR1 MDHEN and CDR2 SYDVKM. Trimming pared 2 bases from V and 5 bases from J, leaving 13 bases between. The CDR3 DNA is TGTGCCAGCAGTTTAGGTGGGGATATACACGAGCAGTACTTC. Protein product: CASSLGGDIHEQYF.

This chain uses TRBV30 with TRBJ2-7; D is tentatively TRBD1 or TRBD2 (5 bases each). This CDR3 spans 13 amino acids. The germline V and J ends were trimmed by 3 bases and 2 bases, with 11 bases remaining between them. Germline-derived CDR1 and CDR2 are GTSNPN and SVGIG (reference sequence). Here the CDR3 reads CAWSPGPTYEQYF. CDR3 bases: TGTGCCTGGAGCCCGGGACCAACCTACGAGCAGTACTTC. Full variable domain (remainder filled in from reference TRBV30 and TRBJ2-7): SQTIHQWPATLVQPVGSPLSLECTVEGTSNPNLYWYRQAAGRGLQLLFYSVGIGQISSEVPQNLSASRPQDRQFILSSKKLLLSDSGFYLCAWSPGPTYEQYFGPGTRLTVT.

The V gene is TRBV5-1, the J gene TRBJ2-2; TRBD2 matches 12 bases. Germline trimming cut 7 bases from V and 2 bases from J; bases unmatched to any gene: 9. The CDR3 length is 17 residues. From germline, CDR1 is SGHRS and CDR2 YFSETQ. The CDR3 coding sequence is TGCGCCAGCGGAGGGCCGGGACTAGCGGGTAACACCGGGGAGCTGTTTTTT. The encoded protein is CASGGPGLAGNTGELFF.

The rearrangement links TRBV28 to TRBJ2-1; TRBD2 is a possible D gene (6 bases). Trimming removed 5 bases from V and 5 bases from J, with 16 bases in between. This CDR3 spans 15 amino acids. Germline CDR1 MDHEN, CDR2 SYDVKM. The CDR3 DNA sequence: TGTGCCAGCAGTACGGGCGGGAAGTTCAACAATGAGCAGTTCTTC. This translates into CASSTGGKFNNEQFF.

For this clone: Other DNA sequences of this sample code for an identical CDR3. CDR3 sequence reads: CASSPGTSGIYEQYF. CDR3 in DNA: TGTGCCAGCAGTCCCGGGACTAGCGGGATCTACGAGCAGTACTTC. The gene calls are TRBV27 and TRBJ2-7; 13 bases align to TRBD2. In germline, CDR1 is MNHEY, CDR2 SMNVEV (reference sequence). This CDR3 comprises 15 residues. The ends lost 5 bases at V and 3 bases at J; junction bases unmatched: 4.

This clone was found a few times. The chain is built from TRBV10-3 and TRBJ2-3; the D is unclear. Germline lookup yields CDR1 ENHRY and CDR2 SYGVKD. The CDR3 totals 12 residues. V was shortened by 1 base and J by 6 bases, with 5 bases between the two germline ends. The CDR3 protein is CAISEFPDTQYF. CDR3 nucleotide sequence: TGTGCCATCAGTGAGTTTCCGGATACGCAGTATTTT.

CDR3 residues: CSVAASALEQFF. The CDR3 coding sequence is TGCAGCGTTGCGGCTAGCGCCCTGGAGCAGTTCTTC. The genes are TRBV29-1 and TRBJ2-1, with TRBD2 as a possible D gene (6 bases). The CDR3 spans 12 residues. Germline V lookup: CDR1 SQVTM, CDR2 ANQGSEA. V lost 4 bases, J lost 10 bases, and 14 bases lay in between.

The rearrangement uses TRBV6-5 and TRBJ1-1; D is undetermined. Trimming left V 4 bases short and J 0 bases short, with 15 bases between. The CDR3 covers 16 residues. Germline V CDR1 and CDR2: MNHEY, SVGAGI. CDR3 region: CASSWSPQLLNTEAFF. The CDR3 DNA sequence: TGTGCCAGCAGTTGGTCACCACAGTTACTGAACACTGAAGCTTTCTTT.

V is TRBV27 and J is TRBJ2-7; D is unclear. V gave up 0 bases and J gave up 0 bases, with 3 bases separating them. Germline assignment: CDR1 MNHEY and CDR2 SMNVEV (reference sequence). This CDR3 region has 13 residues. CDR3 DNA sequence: TGTGCCAGCAGTTTATCCACCTCCTACGAGCAGTACTTC. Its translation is CASSLSTSYEQYF.

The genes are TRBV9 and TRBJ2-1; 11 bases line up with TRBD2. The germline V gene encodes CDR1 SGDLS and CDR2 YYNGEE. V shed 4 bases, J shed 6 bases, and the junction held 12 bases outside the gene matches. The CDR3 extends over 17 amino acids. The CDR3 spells CASSPSIAGGRGNEQFF. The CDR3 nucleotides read TGTGCCAGCAGCCCCTCAATAGCGGGAGGGAGAGGCAATGAGCAGTTCTTC.

CDR3: CSGWTGITTVEQFF. The CDR3 region has the DNA TGCAGCGGATGGACAGGGATAACTACAGTTGAGCAGTTCTTC. The chain links TRBV29-1 to TRBJ2-1; 8 bases align to TRBD1. In germline, CDR1 is SQVTM, CDR2 ANQGSEA. With 7 bases clipped from V and 9 bases from J, the junction kept 14 bases outside the gene matches. The CDR3 runs to 14 residues.

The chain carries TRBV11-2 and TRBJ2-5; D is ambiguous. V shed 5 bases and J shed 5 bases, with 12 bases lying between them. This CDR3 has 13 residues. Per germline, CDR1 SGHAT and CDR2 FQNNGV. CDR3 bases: TGTGCCAGCAGCCTAGGGCGTGAGGAGACCCAGTACTTC. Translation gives CASSLGREETQYF. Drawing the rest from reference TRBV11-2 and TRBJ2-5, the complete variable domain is EAGVAQSPRYKIIEKRQSVAFWCNPISGHATLYWYQQILGQGPKLLIQFQNNGVVDDSQLPKDRFSAERLKGVDSTLKIQPAKLEDSAVYLCASSLGREETQYFGPGTRLLVL.

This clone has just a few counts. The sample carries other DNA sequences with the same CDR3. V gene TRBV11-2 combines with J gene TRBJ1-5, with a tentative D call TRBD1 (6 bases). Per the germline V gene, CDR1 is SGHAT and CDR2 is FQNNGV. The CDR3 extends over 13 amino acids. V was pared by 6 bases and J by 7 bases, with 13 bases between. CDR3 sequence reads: CASSEQGGQPQHF. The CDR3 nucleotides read TGTGCCAGCAGTGAACAGGGAGGACAGCCCCAGCATTTT. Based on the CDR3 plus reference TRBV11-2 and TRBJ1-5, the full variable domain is EAGVAQSPRYKIIEKRQSVAFWCNPISGHATLYWYQQILGQGPKLLIQFQNNGVVDDSQLPKDRFSAERLKGVDSTLKIQPAKLEDSAVYLCASSEQGGQPQHFGDGTRLSIL.

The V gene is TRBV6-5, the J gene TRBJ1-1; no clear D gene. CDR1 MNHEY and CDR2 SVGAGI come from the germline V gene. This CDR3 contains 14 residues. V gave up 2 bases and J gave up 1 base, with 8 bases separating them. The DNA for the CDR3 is TGTGCCAGCAGTTACAGGACCGGGAACACTGAAGCTTTCTTT. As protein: CASSYRTGNTEAFF.

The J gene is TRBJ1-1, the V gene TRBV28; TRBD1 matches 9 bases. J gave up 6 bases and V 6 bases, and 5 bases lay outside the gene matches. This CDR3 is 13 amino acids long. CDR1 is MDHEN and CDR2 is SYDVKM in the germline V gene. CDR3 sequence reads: CASRDTGGSEAFF. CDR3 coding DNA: TGTGCCAGCAGGGATACAGGGGGCTCTGAAGCTTTCTTT.

This CDR3 is CASSPLTSTDTQYF. The CDR3 DNA reads as TGTGCCAGCAGCCCCCTCACTAGCACAGATACGCAGTATTTT. The chain carries TRBV7-2 and TRBJ2-3; no firm D call. This CDR3 region has 14 residues. From germline, CDR1 is SGHTA and CDR2 FQGNSA. V was pared by 5 bases and J by 0 bases, with 9 bases between.

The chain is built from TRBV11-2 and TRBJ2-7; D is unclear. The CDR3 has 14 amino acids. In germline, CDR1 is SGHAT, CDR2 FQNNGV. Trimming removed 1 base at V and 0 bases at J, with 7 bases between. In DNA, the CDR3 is TGTGCCAGCAGCTTAGGATCATACTCCTACGAGCAGTACTTC. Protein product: CASSLGSYSYEQYF.

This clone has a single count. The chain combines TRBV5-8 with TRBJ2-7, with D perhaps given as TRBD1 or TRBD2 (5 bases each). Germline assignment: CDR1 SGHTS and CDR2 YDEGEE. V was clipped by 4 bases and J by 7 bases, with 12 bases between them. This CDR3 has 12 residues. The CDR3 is CASSGDRWEQYF. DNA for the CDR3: TGTGCCAGCAGCGGGGACCGGTGGGAGCAGTACTTC. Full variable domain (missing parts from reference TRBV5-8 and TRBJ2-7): EAGVTQSPTHLIKTRGQQATLRCSPISGHTSVYWYQQALGLGLQFLLWYDEGEERNRGNFPPRFSGRQFPNYSSELNVNALELEDSALYLCASSGDRWEQYFGPGTRLTVT.